The sequence of this T cell receptor (beta chain) was determined in a study of T cell responses to AZD1222 COVID-19 vaccine. Germline V CDR1 and CDR2: MNHEY, SVGAGI. V shed 0 bases and J shed 4 bases, with 15 bases lying between them. The CDR3 runs to 16 residues. Measured with immunoSEQ multiplex PCR; TCRdb has only the in-frame clones, and not every one. The sample has under 250,000 clones; about 92% are singletons. Study-wide results and limits: Vaccine-related CD4 TCRs covered spike, predominating at 160-218 and 743-854.

Comment on this clone: The antigen is not known.

The sequencing here drew on peripheral blood, taken on day 0 of MenACWY control vaccination. This rearrangement joins TRBV6-5 to TRBJ2-5; D possibly uses TRBD1 or TRBD2 (5 bases each). The sequence was obtained from an adult in good health. The CDR3 nucleotides are TGTGCCAGCAGTTACTCGATCTTGCAGAGGGGAGAGACCCAGTACTTC. Its protein product is CASSYSILQRGETQYF.